This T cell receptor (beta chain) is from a study of cytomegalovirus exposure and HLA in healthy donors. Only a few counts were recorded for this clone. Primers for the PCR totalled 60 Vbeta and 13 Jbeta. Generated by immunoSEQ multiplex PCR, the TCRdb table keeps only in-frame clones and is missing some. The data show about 120,000 clones, about 59% seen once. The V and J ends lost 1 base and 15 bases, in that order; junction bases with no gene match: 8. Per the germline V gene, CDR1 is LNHDA and CDR2 is SQIVND (reference sequence). The CDR3 runs 13 residues. The rearrangement uses TRBV19 and TRBJ2-1; 8 bases fit TRBD2. Sequencing was done on a sample of PBMCs. This receptor was obtained from a woman aged 35 to 49 in good health and CMV-seropositive. CDR3 in amino acids: CASSIAGSGTRFF. DNA of the CDR3: TGTGCCAGTAGTATAGCCGGGTCAGGGACTAGGTTCTTC.